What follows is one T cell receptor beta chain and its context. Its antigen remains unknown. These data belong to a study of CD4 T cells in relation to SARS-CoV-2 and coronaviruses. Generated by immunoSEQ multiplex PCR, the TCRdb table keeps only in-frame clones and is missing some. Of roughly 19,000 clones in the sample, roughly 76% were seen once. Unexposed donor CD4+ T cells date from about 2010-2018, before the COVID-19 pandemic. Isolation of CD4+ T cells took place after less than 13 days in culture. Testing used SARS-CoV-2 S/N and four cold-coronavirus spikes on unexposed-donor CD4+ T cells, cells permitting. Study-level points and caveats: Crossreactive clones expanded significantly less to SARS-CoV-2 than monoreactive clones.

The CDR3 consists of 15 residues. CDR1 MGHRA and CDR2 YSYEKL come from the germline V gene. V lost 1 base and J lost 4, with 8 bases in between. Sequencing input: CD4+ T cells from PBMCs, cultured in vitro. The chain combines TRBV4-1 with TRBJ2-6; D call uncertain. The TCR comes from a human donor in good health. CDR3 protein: CASSQGMRGANVLTF. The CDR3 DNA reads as TGCGCCAGCAGCCAAGGGATGAGGGGGGCCAACGTCCTGACTTTC.